This TCR beta chain derives from a study of cytomegalovirus exposure and HLA in healthy donors. Notes on this clone: Its antigen is unidentified. Other DNA sequences in this specimen translate into the identical CDR3.

Findings and limits, study-wide: For most TCR sequences rarity was the rule, although some public TCRs occurred in many donors. Analyses of presence/absence relied on an assumption of roughly uniform sequencing depth across donors.

The PCR was carried out with 60 Vbeta primers and 13 Jbeta primers. The repertoire was sequenced with immunoSEQ multiplex PCR; TCRdb's copy has only in-frame clones and lacks some. The data show 140,000 to 150,000 clones, 77% seen once. The V end was cut by 3 bases, the J end by 6 bases, with 12 bases between. Germline CDR1 reads KGHSH; CDR2 reads LQKENI. This CDR3 comprises 14 residues. The receptor's source is a male donor in good health and CMV-seronegative. The chain joins TRBV18 to TRBJ1-5; D may be TRBD1 (5 bases). Material for sequencing was PBMCs. In DNA, the CDR3 is TGTGCCAGCTCACCTGGCAGGGAGGGTCAGCCCCAGCATTTT. It encodes CASSPGREGQPQHF.